A single sample is the source of the 4 T cell receptor beta chains below, sequenced in a study of cytomegalovirus exposure and HLA in healthy donors. The PCR used 60 Vbeta and 13 Jbeta primers. TCRdb keeps only in-frame clones here, not all; method: immunoSEQ multiplex PCR. The sample yields about 150,000 clones, approximately 73% seen once. Sequencing used PBMCs. The origin of the receptors is a man aged 25 to 40 in good health and CMV-seropositive.

The J gene is TRBJ1-2, the V gene TRBV27; the match to TRBD1 covers 7 bases. Germline CDR1 and CDR2: MNHEY and SMNVEV (reference sequence). This CDR3 has 13 amino acids. V shed 3 bases, J shed 6 bases, and the junction held 4 bases outside the gene matches. The CDR3 loop is CASSFRQGHGYTF. CDR3 DNA sequence: TGTGCCAGCAGTTTCCGACAGGGACATGGCTACACCTTC.

The chain has TRBV6-5 and TRBJ2-7, with a tentative D call TRBD1 (5 bases). V gave up 2 bases and J gave up 6 bases, with 17 bases separating them. The CDR3 has 15 residues. The germline gives CDR1 MNHEY, CDR2 SVGAGI. The CDR3 sequence is CASSYLSGMGGEQYF. Here the CDR3 DNA reads TGTGCCAGCAGTTACCTCTCAGGGATGGGTGGCGAGCAGTACTTC.

V is TRBV7-9 and J is TRBJ1-1; 7 nucleotides align to TRBD1. V shed 3 bases, J shed 7 bases, and the junction held 8 bases outside the gene matches. The CDR3 has 14 amino acids. CDR1 and CDR2 (germline): SEHNR, FQNEAQ (reference sequence). The CDR3 DNA follows: TGTGCCAGCAGCTTGAACAGGGGAGGCGGTGAAGCTTTCTTT. It specifies CASSLNRGGGEAFF.

The chain has TRBV27 and TRBJ2-7; 8 bases are a match to TRBD1. This CDR3 spans 15 amino acids. Germline trimming cut 2 bases from V and 3 bases from J; bases unmatched to any gene: 6. Germline V gives CDR1 MNHEY, CDR2 SMNVEV (reference sequence). CDR3 DNA sequence: TGTGCCAGCAGTTTACGCCGACAGGGGAGCTACGAGCAGTACTTC. Translated: CASSLRRQGSYEQYF.